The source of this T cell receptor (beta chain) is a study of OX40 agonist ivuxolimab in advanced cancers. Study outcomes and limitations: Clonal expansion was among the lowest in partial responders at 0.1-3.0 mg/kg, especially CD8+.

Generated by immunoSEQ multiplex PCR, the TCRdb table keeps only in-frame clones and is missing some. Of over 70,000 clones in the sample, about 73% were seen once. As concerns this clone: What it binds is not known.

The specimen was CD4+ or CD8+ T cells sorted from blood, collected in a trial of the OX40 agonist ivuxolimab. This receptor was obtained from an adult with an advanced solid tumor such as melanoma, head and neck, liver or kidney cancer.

This CDR3 is CASRDSRGRDTEAFF. CDR3 DNA: TGTGCCAGCAGGGACTCTAGGGGGAGGGACACTGAAGCTTTCTTT. The V and J genes are TRBV28 and TRBJ1-1; TRBD1 is a possible D gene (6 bases). V was shortened by 6 bases and J by 3 bases, with 17 bases between the two germline ends. This CDR3 contains 15 residues. The germline V gene has CDR1 MDHEN and CDR2 SYDVKM.